This TCR beta chain was identified in a study of blood T cells in healthy people across ages. PCR was performed a second time for about 7 to 12 cycles using a sample-barcoded 5' primer and a J-beta primer mix. The authors tagged each cDNA molecule using a template-switch adaptor with 12 random nucleotides. TCRdb analysed the 5' RACE reads with MiXCR anew, one entry per CDR3 protein. The sample lists 700,000 or so distinct CDR3 sequences; about 20% were seen once. Per germline, CDR1 SGHRS and CDR2 YFSETQ. V dropped 3 bases and J dropped 6 bases, with 8 bases sitting between them. CDR3 length equals 12 residues.

The specimen was blood. This sequence joins TRBV5-1 and TRBJ2-3; D unclear. The sequence derives from a man between 65 and 80 years old in good health. The CDR3 loop is CASSSQWDTQYF. DNA of the CDR3: TGCGCCAGCAGCTCCCAGTGGGATACGCAGTATTTT.